Sequencing of this TCR beta chain was carried out in a study of shared clonotypes between healthy human individuals. Trimming left V 10 bases short and J 0 bases short, with 13 bases between. The CDR3 is made up of 14 amino acids. Germline CDR1 reads MNHEY; CDR2 reads SVGAGI. Only Caucasian adults living in Nashville, Tennessee served as donors. The authors divided CD4+ cells into CD45RA+ naive and CD45RA-negative memory subsets. Some 30,000 T cell genomes (around 190 ng DNA) went into each sorted-subset replicate. Some clones are missing from TCRdb's copy, which holds only in-frame ones; the method was immunoSEQ multiplex PCR. The repertoire holds roughly 680,000 clones, approximately 77% seen once, with 1.8% in the top ten.

The sample was memory CD4+ T cells sorted from blood. Described subset: CD45RA-negative fraction. The chain employs TRBV6-5 and TRBJ2-1; D may be TRBD1 (5 bases). The receptor was isolated from a woman aged 25 to 39 in good health. The CDR3 loop reads CATLRGTSYNEQFF. For the CDR3, the DNA is TGTGCCACCCTAAGGGGAACCTCCTACAATGAGCAGTTCTTC.